One sample yielded the 29 T cell receptor beta chains listed below, sequenced in a study of T cell responses to AZD1222 COVID-19 vaccine. Here immunoSEQ multiplex PCR was the method, and the copy in TCRdb shows in-frame clones only, minus some. The sample yields over 75,000 clones, approximately 92% seen once. The sequencing used peripheral blood, collected 28 days after the second AZD1222 dose. Receptors were obtained from an adult who received the AZD1222 COVID-19 vaccine.

The rearrangement uses TRBV7-2 and TRBJ1-2; unclear D gene. Trimming took off 5 bases at V and 2 bases at J, with 9 bases between the two ends. Germline values: CDR1 SGHTA, CDR2 FQGNSA. The CDR3 length is 13 residues. The CDR3 region has the DNA TGTGCCAGCAGCGGGAGGGTGAACTATGGCTACACCTTC. The encoded protein is CASSGRVNYGYTF.

V and J are TRBV11-2 and TRBJ2-2; maybe TRBD2 (5 bases). CDR3 size: 14 residues. The germline V and J ends were trimmed by 4 bases and 5 bases, with 11 bases remaining between them. From germline, CDR1 is SGHAT and CDR2 FQNNGV. The CDR3 sequence: CASSWEIMTGELFF. In DNA, the CDR3 is TGTGCCAGCAGCTGGGAGATAATGACCGGGGAGCTGTTTTTT.

The rearrangement links TRBV7-2 to TRBJ2-3; no clear D. V was trimmed by 1 base and J by 14 bases, leaving 10 bases between them. Germline CDR1 reads SGHTA; CDR2 reads FQGNSA. CDR3 length equals 11 residues. CDR3 sequence: CASSLGGMAYF. The CDR3 coding sequence is TGTGCCAGCAGCTTAGGGGGAATGGCGTATTTT.

The sample holds one count of this clone. The chain joins TRBV19 to TRBJ1-3, with a possible D match to TRBD1 (5 bases). The CDR3 is made up of 16 amino acids. Germline CDR1 is LNHDA and CDR2 is SQIVND (reference sequence). V shed 3 bases and J shed 0 bases, with 12 bases lying between them. The CDR3 loop reads CASSMGRRSSGNTIYF. The CDR3 region has the DNA TGTGCCAGTAGTATGGGACGGCGCTCCTCTGGAAACACCATATATTTT.

The chain couples TRBV5-6 to TRBJ1-2; possibly TRBD1 for D (6 bases). V dropped 4 bases and J dropped 3 bases, with 10 bases sitting between them. The CDR3 loop spans 13 amino acids. In germline, CDR1 is SGHDT, CDR2 YYEEEE. CDR3 residues: CASSPGAYYGYTF. The DNA for the CDR3 is TGTGCCAGCAGCCCGGGGGCCTACTATGGCTACACCTTC.

This sequence joins TRBV11-2 and TRBJ2-1; no firm D call. The V and J ends lost 1 base and 13 bases respectively, with 8 bases between them. The CDR3 spans 11 residues. CDR1 SGHAT and CDR2 FQNNGV come from the germline V gene. This CDR3 is CASSLVANQFF. The CDR3 DNA sequence: TGTGCCAGCAGCTTAGTTGCAAACCAGTTCTTC.

The V and J genes are TRBV6-4 and TRBJ2-3; D is perhaps TRBD1 (6 bases). Looked up from germline, CDR1 is MRHNA and CDR2 is SNTAGT. Between the trimmed V and J ends, which lost 4 bases and 2 bases, there was a span of 13 bases. The CDR3 sequence is 15 residues long. The CDR3, as DNA: TGTGCCAGCAGTGCCTCAATGGGGGCCACAGATACGCAGTATTTT. Protein product: CASSASMGATDTQYF.

The CDR3 DNA follows: TGCAGCGTTAAGGGACTAGCGGGAGTTAATGAGCAGTTCTTC. This translates into CSVKGLAGVNEQFF. V usage is TRBV29-1 and J usage is TRBJ2-1; 14 positions agree with TRBD2. CDR3 length equals 14 residues. The V and J ends lost 5 bases and 7 bases, in that order; junction bases with no gene match: 4. Germline V gene data show CDR1 as SQVTM and CDR2 as ANQGSEA.

V usage is TRBV7-8 and J usage is TRBJ2-2; D uncertain. This CDR3 region has 12 residues. Per germline, CDR1 SGHVS and CDR2 FQNEAQ. The V and J ends lost 5 bases and 7 bases respectively, with 8 bases between them. CDR3 DNA sequence: TGTGCCAGCAGCGAGGTCGGCGGGGAGCTGTTTTTT. Amino acids: CASSEVGGELFF.

The chain joins TRBV18 to TRBJ1-1; D gene uncertain. In germline, CDR1 is KGHSH, CDR2 LQKENI. Trimming removed 0 bases from V and 1 base from J, with 9 bases in between. The CDR3 is 15 residues long. CDR3 sequence (DNA): TGTGCCAGCTCACCACCATCACGGAGGAACACTGAAGCTTTCTTT. This encodes CASSPPSRRNTEAFF.

The chain carries TRBV19 and TRBJ1-1, with a possible D match to TRBD1 (5 bases). The CDR3 is 18 amino acids. Germline V gives CDR1 LNHDA, CDR2 SQIVND (reference sequence). V was pared by 4 bases and J by 1 base, with 22 bases between. In DNA, the CDR3 is TGTGCCAGTAGTACCTACTTCGGACCGGGACGTCCGAACACTGAAGCTTTCTTT. Amino acid sequence: CASSTYFGPGRPNTEAFF.

The V call is TRBV29-1, the J call TRBJ2-2; D perhaps matches TRBD1 (5 bases). This CDR3 spans 13 amino acids. V was cut by 4 bases and J by 0 bases, with 6 bases left in between. Germline CDR1 is SQVTM and CDR2 is ANQGSEA. The CDR3 is CSVGTTNTGELFF. The CDR3 DNA reads TGCAGCGTTGGGACAACGAACACCGGGGAGCTGTTTTTT.

This chain joins TRBV19 and TRBJ1-5; TRBD1 agrees at 7 bases. The germline gives CDR1 LNHDA, CDR2 SQIVND (reference sequence). The trim removed 5 bases at V and 5 bases at J, leaving 12 bases unmatched. The CDR3 extends over 16 amino acids. Written as DNA, the CDR3 is TGTGCCAGTAGTTTCGAAAGGGACAGTAGGGATCAGCCCCAGCATTTT. Residues: CASSFERDSRDQPQHF.

The V gene is TRBV12-3 or TRBV12-4, the J gene TRBJ1-1; no clear D gene. V dropped 8 bases and J dropped 3 bases, with 13 bases sitting between them. The CDR3 contains 13 residues. CDR3: CASSLGVDTEAFF. The CDR3 DNA reads TGTGCCAGCTCCCTCGGGGTGGACACTGAAGCTTTCTTT.

The chain links TRBV25-1 to TRBJ1-2; no clear D. In germline, CDR1 is MGHDK, CDR2 SYGVNS. The CDR3 is made up of 12 amino acids. V was clipped by 1 base and J by 5 bases, with 5 bases between them. The CDR3 nucleotides read TGTGCCAGCAGTGAATCGGCATATGGCTACACCTTC. It encodes CASSESAYGYTF.

The rearrangement joins TRBV6-1 to TRBJ1-2; D ambiguous. With 1 base removed from V and 0 bases from J, the gap between germline ends came to 9 bases. Germline CDR1 is MNHNS and CDR2 is SASEGT. CDR3 length: 15 amino acids. The CDR3 reads CASSEGGEANYGYTF. DNA for the CDR3: TGTGCCAGCAGTGAAGGCGGGGAAGCTAACTATGGCTACACCTTC.

CDR3: CARRGLAGGDTQYF. The DNA for the CDR3 is TGTGCCAGAAGGGGGCTAGCGGGAGGTGATACGCAGTATTTT. The rearrangement uses TRBV6-5 and TRBJ2-3; 11 nucleotides agree with TRBD2. Germline V lookup: CDR1 MNHEY, CDR2 SVGAGI. The CDR3 totals 14 residues. Germline trimming cut 9 bases from V and 6 bases from J; bases unmatched to any gene: 8.

A single count supports this clone. This sequence joins TRBV18 and TRBJ1-1; the D gene is possibly TRBD1 (6 bases). This CDR3 has 15 residues. The V end lost 2 bases, the J end lost 1 base, and 11 bases lay between the germline ends. CDR1 is KGHSH, CDR2 LQKENI, per germline. Here the CDR3 reads CASSPEQGWNTEAFF. CDR3 coding DNA: TGTGCCAGCTCACCAGAACAGGGCTGGAACACTGAAGCTTTCTTT. Variable domain in full (rest from reference TRBV18 and TRBJ1-1): NAGVMQNPRHLVRRRGQEARLRCSPMKGHSHVYWYRQLPEEGLKFMVYLQKENIIDESGMPKERFSAEFPKEGPSILRIQQVVRGDSAAYFCASSPEQGWNTEAFFGQGTRLTVV.

The rearrangement joins TRBV7-9 to TRBJ2-2, with D perhaps TRBD1 (6 bases). The CDR3 contains 16 residues. V shed 4 bases and J shed 4 bases, with 16 bases lying between them. Germline V gene lookup returns CDR1 SEHNR and CDR2 FQNEAQ (reference sequence). DNA for the CDR3: TGTGCCAGCAGCTCCCCAGGGGTTGGAGGCACCGGGGAGCTGTTTTTT. Amino acids: CASSSPGVGGTGELFF. Full variable domain (remainder filled in from reference TRBV7-9 and TRBJ2-2): DTGVSQNPRHKITKRGQNVTFRCDPISEHNRLYWYRQTLGQGPEFLTYFQNEAQLEKSRLLSDRFSAERPKGSFSTLEIQRTEQGDSAMYLCASSSPGVGGTGELFFGEGSRLTVL.

The V and J genes are TRBV5-1 and TRBJ2-6; TRBD2 might be the D (5 bases). V was clipped by 0 bases and J by 0 bases, with 16 bases between them. The CDR3 runs 19 residues. Per germline, CDR1 SGHRS and CDR2 YFSETQ. The CDR3 spells CASSLAPRSGFSGANVLTF. The CDR3 coding sequence is TGCGCCAGCAGCTTGGCACCCCGATCGGGGTTCTCTGGGGCCAACGTCCTGACTTTC.

V is TRBV5-1 and J is TRBJ1-2; D is unclear. With 0 bases removed from V and 0 bases from J, the gap between germline ends came to 6 bases. CDR3 length: 14 residues. Looked up from germline, CDR1 is SGHRS and CDR2 is YFSETQ. The chain's CDR3 is CASSLVGANYGYTF. For the CDR3, the DNA is TGCGCCAGCAGCTTGGTAGGCGCTAACTATGGCTACACCTTC.

This clone appeared a few times. The chain has TRBV6-4 and TRBJ2-2; D possibly corresponds to TRBD2 (6 bases). Trimming took off 6 bases at V and 3 bases at J, with 14 bases between the two ends. The germline CDR1 and CDR2 sequences are MRHNA and SNTAGT. This CDR3 has 15 amino acids. CDR3 amino acids: CASSRGGTDTGELFF. The CDR3 coding sequence is TGTGCCAGCAGCCGTGGGGGGACTGACACCGGGGAGCTGTTTTTT.

CDR3: CASSPGETGAGSPLHF. The CDR3, as DNA: TGTGCCAGCTCACCCGGGGAAACAGGGGCTGGATCACCCCTCCACTTT. The genes are TRBV18 and TRBJ1-6, with 7 bases fitting TRBD1. CDR3 length: 16 amino acids. Trimming removed 3 bases from V and 10 bases from J; junction bases left unmatched: 12. From germline, CDR1 is KGHSH and CDR2 LQKENI.

The chain links TRBV30 to TRBJ2-2; D remains ambiguous. The germline gives CDR1 GTSNPN, CDR2 SVGIG (reference sequence). There are 14 residues in the CDR3. V gave up 2 bases and J gave up 1 base, with 8 bases separating them. CDR3: CAWSIDWNTGELFF. The CDR3, as DNA: TGTGCCTGGAGTATTGACTGGAACACCGGGGAGCTGTTTTTT.

The J gene is TRBJ1-1, the V gene TRBV7-9, with TRBD1 as a possible D gene (5 bases). This CDR3 spans 12 amino acids. Germline V gene data show CDR1 as SEHNR and CDR2 as FQNEAQ (reference sequence). V lost 5 bases and J lost 11, with 15 bases in between. CDR3 nucleotides: TGTGCCAGCAGCCAGACGGACAATTCGGCTTTCTTT. Protein product: CASSQTDNSAFF.

This chain connects TRBV6-6 to TRBJ1-3, with unresolved D. From germline, CDR1 is MNHNY and CDR2 SVGAGI (reference sequence). V lost 7 bases and J 0 bases, leaving 16 bases between the germline ends. CDR3 length: 16 residues. CDR3: CASIERVVSSGNTIYF. CDR3 sequence (DNA): TGTGCCAGCATCGAACGCGTTGTGTCCTCTGGAAACACCATATATTTT.

V and J are TRBV6-4 and TRBJ2-1; 8 bases agree with TRBD1. The CDR3 is 14 amino acids. V shed 3 bases, J shed 8 bases, and the junction held 6 bases outside the gene matches. Per germline, CDR1 MRHNA and CDR2 SNTAGT. The CDR3 region is CASSEGQGGDEQFF. Here the CDR3 DNA reads TGTGCCAGCAGTGAAGGACAGGGAGGCGATGAGCAGTTCTTC.

This clone was seen more than once but under ten times. V gene TRBV29-1 combines with J gene TRBJ1-5; possible D gene TRBD1, 6 bases. This CDR3 spans 13 amino acids. The V end was cut by 5 bases, the J end by 4 bases, with 12 bases between. Germline V gives CDR1 SQVTM, CDR2 ANQGSEA. The CDR3 here is CSVKQGPNQPQHF. The CDR3 DNA sequence: TGCAGCGTTAAACAGGGCCCGAATCAGCCCCAGCATTTT.

J is TRBJ1-5 and V is TRBV27; 7 bases align to TRBD1. CDR3 length: 14 amino acids. Germline-derived CDR1 and CDR2 are MNHEY and SMNVEV (reference sequence). V shed 4 bases and J 5 bases; nucleotides not matched to a gene: 5. The DNA for the CDR3 is TGTGCCAGCAGTTCCCGACAGGGAGATCAGCCCCAGCATTTT. It encodes CASSSRQGDQPQHF.